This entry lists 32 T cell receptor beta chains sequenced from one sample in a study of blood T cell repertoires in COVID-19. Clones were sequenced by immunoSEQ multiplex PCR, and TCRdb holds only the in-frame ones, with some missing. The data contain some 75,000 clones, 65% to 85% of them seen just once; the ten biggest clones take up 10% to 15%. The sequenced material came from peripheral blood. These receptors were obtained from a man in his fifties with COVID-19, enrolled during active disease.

CDR3 amino acids: CASSLGLAGGIFF. DNA for the CDR3: TGTGCCAGCAGCTTAGGGCTAGCGGGAGGAATATTCTTC. The V call is TRBV11-3, the J call TRBJ2-1, with 11 nucleotides matching TRBD2. Germline-derived CDR1 and CDR2 are SGHNT and YENEEA. This CDR3 is built from 13 residues. V trimming: 1 base; J trimming: 16 bases; junction bases outside the gene matches: 6.

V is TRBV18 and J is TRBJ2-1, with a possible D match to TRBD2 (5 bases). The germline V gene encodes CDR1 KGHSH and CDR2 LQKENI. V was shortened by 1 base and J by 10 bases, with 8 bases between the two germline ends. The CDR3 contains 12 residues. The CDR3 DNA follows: TGTGCCAGCTCACCACAGAGGGAAGAGCAGTTCTTC. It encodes CASSPQREEQFF.

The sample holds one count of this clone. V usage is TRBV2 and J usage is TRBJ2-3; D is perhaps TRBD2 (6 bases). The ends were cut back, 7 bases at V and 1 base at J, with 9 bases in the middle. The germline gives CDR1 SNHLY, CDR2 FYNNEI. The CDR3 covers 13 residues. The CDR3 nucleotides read TGTGCCAGCAATTGGAGGGGCACAGATACGCAGTATTTT. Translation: CASNWRGTDTQYF.

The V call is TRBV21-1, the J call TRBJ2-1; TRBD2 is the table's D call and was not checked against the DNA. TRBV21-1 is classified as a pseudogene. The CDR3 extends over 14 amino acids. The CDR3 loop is CASSGDSRVNEQFF. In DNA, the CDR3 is TGTGCCAGCAGCGGGGACTCCAGGGTTAATGAGCAGTTCTTC.

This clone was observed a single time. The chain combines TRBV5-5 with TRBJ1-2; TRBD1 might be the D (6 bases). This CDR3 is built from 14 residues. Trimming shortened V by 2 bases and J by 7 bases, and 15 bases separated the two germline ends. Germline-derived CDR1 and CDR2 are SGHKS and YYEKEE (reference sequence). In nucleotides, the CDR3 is TGTGCCAGCAGCTTAGTTTGGACAGCTGGTGGCTACACCTTC. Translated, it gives CASSLVWTAGGYTF.

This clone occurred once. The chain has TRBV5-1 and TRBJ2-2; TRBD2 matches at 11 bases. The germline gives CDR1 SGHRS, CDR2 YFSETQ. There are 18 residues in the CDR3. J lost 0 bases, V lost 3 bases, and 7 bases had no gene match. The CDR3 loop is CASSSWTSGSSNTGELFF. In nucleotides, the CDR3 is TGCGCCAGCAGCTCATGGACTAGCGGGTCTTCGAACACCGGGGAGCTGTTTTTT.

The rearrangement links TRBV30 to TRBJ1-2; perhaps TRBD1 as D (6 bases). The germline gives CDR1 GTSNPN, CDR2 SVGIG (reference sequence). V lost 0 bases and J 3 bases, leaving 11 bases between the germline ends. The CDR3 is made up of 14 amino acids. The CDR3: CAWSVTGFDYGYTF. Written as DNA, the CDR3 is TGTGCCTGGAGTGTAACAGGGTTTGACTATGGCTACACCTTC.

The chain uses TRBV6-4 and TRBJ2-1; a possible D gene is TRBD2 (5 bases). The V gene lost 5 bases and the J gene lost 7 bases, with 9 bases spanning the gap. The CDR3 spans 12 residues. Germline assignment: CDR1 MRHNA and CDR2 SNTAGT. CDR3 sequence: CASSSGENEQFF. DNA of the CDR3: TGTGCCAGCAGTTCCGGGGAGAATGAGCAGTTCTTC.

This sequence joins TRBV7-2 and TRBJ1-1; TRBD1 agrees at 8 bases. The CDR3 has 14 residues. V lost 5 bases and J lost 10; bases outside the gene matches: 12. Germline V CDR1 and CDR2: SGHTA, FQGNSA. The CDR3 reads CASSQTQDRGVAFF. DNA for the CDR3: TGTGCCAGCAGCCAGACACAAGACAGGGGTGTAGCTTTCTTT.

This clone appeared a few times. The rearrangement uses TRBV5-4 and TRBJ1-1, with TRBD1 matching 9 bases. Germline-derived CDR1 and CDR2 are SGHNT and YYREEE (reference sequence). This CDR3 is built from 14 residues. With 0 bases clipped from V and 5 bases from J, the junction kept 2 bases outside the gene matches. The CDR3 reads CASSLVGQGTEAFF. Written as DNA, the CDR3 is TGTGCCAGCAGCTTGGTAGGACAGGGGACTGAAGCTTTCTTT.

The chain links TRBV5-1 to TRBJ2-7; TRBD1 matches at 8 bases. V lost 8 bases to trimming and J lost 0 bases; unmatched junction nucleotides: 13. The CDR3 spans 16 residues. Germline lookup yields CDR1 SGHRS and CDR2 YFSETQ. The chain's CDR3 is CASSRGGQGNSYEQYF. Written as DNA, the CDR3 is TGCGCCAGTTCTCGGGGAGGACAGGGTAACTCCTACGAGCAGTACTTC.

DNA for the CDR3: TGCGCCAGCAGCTCGGGACAGGGAACCGCTGAAGCTTTCTTT. Amino acids: CASSSGQGTAEAFF. The V and J genes are TRBV5-1 and TRBJ1-1; TRBD1 aligns across 9 bases. The germline CDR1 and CDR2 sequences are SGHRS and YFSETQ. Germline trimming cut 3 bases from V and 6 bases from J; bases unmatched to any gene: 6. The CDR3 spans 14 residues.

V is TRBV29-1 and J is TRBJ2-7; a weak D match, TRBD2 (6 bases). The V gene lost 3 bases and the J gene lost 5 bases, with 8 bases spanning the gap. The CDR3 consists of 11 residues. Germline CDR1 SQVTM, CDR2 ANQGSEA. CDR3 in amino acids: CSVEEGNEQYF. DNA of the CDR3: TGCAGCGTTGAGGAGGGCAACGAGCAGTACTTC.

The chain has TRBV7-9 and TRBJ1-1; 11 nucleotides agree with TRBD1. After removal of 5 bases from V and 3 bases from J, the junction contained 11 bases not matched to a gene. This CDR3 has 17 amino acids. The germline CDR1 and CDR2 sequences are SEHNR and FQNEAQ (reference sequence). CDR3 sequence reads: CASSVGTGGWGDTEAFF. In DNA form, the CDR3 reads TGTGCCAGCAGCGTCGGGACAGGGGGTTGGGGAGACACTGAAGCTTTCTTT.

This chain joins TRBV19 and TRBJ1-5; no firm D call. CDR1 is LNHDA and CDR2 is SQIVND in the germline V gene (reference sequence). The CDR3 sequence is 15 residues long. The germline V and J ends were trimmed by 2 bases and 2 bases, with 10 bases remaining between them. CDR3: CASSITGTGNQPQHF. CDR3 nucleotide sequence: TGTGCCAGTAGTATAACGGGAACGGGCAATCAGCCCCAGCATTTT.

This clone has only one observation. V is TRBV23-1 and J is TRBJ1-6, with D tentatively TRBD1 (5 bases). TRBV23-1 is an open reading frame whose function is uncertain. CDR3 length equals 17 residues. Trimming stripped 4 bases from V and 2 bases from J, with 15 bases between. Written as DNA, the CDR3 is TGCGCCAGCAGTCCCAATAGTAGGGGCGCCTATAATTCACCCCTCCACTTT. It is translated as CASSPNSRGAYNSPLHF.

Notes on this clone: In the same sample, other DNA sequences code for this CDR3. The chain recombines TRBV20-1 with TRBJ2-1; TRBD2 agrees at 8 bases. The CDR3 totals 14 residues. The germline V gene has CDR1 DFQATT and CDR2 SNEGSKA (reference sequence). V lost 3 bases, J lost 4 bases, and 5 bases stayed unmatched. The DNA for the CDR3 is TGCAGTGCTAGTCTGGCGGGGGGTTACAATGAGCAGTTCTTC. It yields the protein CSASLAGGYNEQFF.

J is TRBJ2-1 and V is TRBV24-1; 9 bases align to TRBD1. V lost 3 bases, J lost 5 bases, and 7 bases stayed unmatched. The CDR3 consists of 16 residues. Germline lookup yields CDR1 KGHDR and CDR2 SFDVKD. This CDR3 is CATSDRTGDRHNEQFF. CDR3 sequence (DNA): TGTGCCACCAGTGATAGGACAGGGGATCGCCACAATGAGCAGTTCTTC.

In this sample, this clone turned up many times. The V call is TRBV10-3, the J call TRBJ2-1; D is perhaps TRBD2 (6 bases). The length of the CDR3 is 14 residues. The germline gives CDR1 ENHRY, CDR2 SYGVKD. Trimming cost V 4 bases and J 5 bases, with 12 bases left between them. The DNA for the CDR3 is TGTGCCATCAGTGTAGCGGAGGAACACAATGAGCAGTTCTTC. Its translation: CAISVAEEHNEQFF.

The CDR3 loop reads CAWSVIANSPLHF. The CDR3 nucleotides read TGTGCCTGGAGTGTGATCGCGAATTCACCCCTCCACTTT. The chain has TRBV30 and TRBJ1-6, with D unclear. The CDR3 contains 13 residues. With 0 bases removed from V and 7 bases from J, the gap between germline ends came to 7 bases. Looked up from germline, CDR1 is GTSNPN and CDR2 is SVGIG (reference sequence). The full variable domain, with the rest looked up from reference TRBV30 and TRBJ1-6, is SQTIHQWPATLVQPVGSPLSLECTVEGTSNPNLYWYRQAAGRGLQLLFYSVGIGQISSEVPQNLSASRPQDRQFILSSKKLLLSDSGFYLCAWSVIANSPLHFGNGTRLTVT.

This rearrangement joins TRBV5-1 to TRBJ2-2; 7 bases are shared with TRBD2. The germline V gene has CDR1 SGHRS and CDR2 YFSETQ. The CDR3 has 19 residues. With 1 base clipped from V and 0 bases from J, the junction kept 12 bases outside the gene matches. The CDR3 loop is CASSLRGRDGLANTGELFF. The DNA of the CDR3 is TGCGCCAGCAGCTTGCGCGGCAGGGATGGACTAGCGAACACCGGGGAGCTGTTTTTT.

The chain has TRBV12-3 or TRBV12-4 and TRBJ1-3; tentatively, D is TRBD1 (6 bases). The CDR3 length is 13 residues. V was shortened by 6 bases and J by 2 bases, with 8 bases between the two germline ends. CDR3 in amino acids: CASSRGPGNTIYF. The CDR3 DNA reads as TGTGCCAGCAGCAGGGGTCCTGGAAACACCATATATTTT.

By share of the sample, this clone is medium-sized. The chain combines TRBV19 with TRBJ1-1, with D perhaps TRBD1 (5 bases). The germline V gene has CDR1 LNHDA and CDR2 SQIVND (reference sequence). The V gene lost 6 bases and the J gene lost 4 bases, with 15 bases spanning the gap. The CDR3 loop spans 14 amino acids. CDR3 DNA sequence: TGTGCCAGTAGGGCATCGAGGGGAGGCACTGAAGCTTTCTTT. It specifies CASRASRGGTEAFF. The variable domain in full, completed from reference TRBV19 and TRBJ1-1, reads DGGITQSPKYLFRKEGQNVTLSCEQNLNHDAMYWYRQDPGQGLRLIYYSQIVNDFQKGDIAEGYSVSREKKESFPLTVTSAQKNPTAFYLCASRASRGGTEAFFGQGTRLTVV.

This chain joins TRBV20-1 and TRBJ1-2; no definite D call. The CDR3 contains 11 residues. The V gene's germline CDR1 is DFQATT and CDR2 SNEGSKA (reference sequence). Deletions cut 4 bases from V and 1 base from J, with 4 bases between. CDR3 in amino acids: CSATINYGYTF. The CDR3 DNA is TGCAGTGCTACCATTAACTATGGCTACACCTTC.

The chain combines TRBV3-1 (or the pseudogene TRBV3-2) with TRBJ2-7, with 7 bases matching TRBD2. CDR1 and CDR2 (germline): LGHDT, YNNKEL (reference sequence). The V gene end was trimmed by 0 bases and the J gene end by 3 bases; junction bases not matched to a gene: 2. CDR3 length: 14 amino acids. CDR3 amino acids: CASSQDWGGYEQYF. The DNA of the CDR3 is TGTGCCAGCAGCCAAGATTGGGGGGGCTACGAGCAGTACTTC.

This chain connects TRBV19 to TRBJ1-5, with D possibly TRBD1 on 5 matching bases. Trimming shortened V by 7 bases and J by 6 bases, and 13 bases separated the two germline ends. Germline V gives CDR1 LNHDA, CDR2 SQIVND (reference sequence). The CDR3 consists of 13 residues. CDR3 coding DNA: TGTGCCAGTACCAGTAGGGGTGTTCAGCCCCAGCATTTT. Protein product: CASTSRGVQPQHF. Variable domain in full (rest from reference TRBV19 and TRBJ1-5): DGGITQSPKYLFRKEGQNVTLSCEQNLNHDAMYWYRQDPGQGLRLIYYSQIVNDFQKGDIAEGYSVSREKKESFPLTVTSAQKNPTAFYLCASTSRGVQPQHFGDGTRLSIL.

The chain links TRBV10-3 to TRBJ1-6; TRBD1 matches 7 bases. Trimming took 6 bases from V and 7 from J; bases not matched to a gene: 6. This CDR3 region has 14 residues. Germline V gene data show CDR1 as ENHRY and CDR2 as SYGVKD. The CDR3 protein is CAIRIGTENSPLHF. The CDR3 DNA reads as TGTGCCATCAGAATTGGGACAGAGAATTCACCCCTCCACTTT.

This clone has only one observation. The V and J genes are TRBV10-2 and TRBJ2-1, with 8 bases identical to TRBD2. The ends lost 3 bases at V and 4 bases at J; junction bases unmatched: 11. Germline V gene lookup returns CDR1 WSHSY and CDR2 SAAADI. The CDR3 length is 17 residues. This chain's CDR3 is CASSEDLLAENYNEQFF. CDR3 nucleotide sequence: TGCGCCAGCAGTGAAGATTTACTAGCGGAGAATTACAATGAGCAGTTCTTC.

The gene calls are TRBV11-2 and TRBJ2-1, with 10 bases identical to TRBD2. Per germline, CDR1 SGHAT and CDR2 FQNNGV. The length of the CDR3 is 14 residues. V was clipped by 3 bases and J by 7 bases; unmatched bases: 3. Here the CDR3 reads CASSLPSGSNEQFF. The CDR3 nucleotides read TGTGCCAGCAGCTTGCCTAGCGGGAGTAATGAGCAGTTCTTC.

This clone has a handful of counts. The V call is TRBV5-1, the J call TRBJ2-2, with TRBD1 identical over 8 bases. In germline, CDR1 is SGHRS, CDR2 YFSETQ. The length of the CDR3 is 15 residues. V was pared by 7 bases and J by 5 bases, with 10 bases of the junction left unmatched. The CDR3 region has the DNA TGCGCCAGCCAATGGGGGAACAGGGGGACCGGGGAGCTGTTTTTT. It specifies CASQWGNRGTGELFF.

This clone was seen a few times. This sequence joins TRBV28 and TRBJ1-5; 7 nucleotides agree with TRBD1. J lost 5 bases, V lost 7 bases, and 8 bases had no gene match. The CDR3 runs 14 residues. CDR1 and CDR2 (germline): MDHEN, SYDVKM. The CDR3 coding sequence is TGTGCCAGCATTCGCGGCAGGGGGGATCAGCCCCAGCATTTT. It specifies CASIRGRGDQPQHF.

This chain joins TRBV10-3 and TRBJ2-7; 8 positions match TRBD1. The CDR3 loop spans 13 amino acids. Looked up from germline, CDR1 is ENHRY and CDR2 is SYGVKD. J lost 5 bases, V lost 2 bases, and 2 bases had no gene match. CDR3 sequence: CAISEGQGDEQYF. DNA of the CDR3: TGTGCCATCAGTGAGGGACAGGGAGACGAGCAGTACTTC.